Listed below are T cell receptor beta chains from one sample, sequenced in a study of CD8 T cells in Susac syndrome. TCRdb re-called the immunoSEQ multiplex PCR reads through MiXCR, storing one row per CDR3 protein. The sample lists 120,000 or so distinct CDR3 sequences, about 94% seen once, with around 0.12% in the top ten. The sequenced sample was CD4+ T cells from PBMCs. These receptors were obtained from a human donor with multiple sclerosis. The CDR3 runs from the conserved cysteine through the conserved F or W. A D gene is named only where the DNA matches it firmly. The size field is filled for only some rows; it gives once, few, many or a size class.

TGTGCCAGCAGCCCCGGGGCAGGGAGGGCCGGGGAGCTGTTTTTT,CASSPGAGRAGELFF,TRBJ2-2,TRBD2,TRBV5-4,-
TGTGCCAGCAGCGGACAGGGGTATAGAAACGAGGGCACAGATACGCAGTATTTT,CASSGQGYRNEGTDTQYF,TRBJ2-3,TRBD1,TRBV7-9,-
TGTGCCAGCAGCACGACAGGGGAGGGCTCCTACGAGCAGTACTTC,CASSTTGEGSYEQYF,TRBJ2-7,-,TRBV2,-
TGTGCCAGCAGCAGCGACAGGGACAATTCACCCCTCCACTTT,CASSSDRDNSPLHF,TRBJ1-6,TRBD1,TRBV7-9,-
TGCACCTGCTGGGACAGGGGGACAGAGACCCAGTACTTC,CTCWDRGTETQYF,TRBJ2-5,TRBD1,TRBV29-1,-
TGTGCCAGCAGCCCACCTAGCTGGCGGGACAGCCCCTCGGGGACCCAGTACTTC,CASSPPSWRDSPSGTQYF,TRBJ2-5,-,TRBV7-2,-
TGCAGTGCACCACAGGGGGGGCTGAACACTGAAGCTTTCTTT,CSAPQGGLNTEAFF,TRBJ1-1,TRBD1,TRBV20-1,-
TGTGCCAGCAGTGCACGTGGGGGTCTAGGCTACGAGCAGTACTTC,CASSARGGLGYEQYF,TRBJ2-7,-,TRBV27,once
TGTGCCAGTAGTAGAACAGACGAAGCTTTCTTT,CASSRTDEAFF,TRBJ1-1,-,TRBV19,-
TGTGCCAGCAGCTTAGATACCACCGGGGAGCTGTTTTTT,CASSLDTTGELFF,TRBJ2-2,-,TRBV7-9,-
TGTGCCTTGACAGGCCCCGGGGGGAGCAATCAGCCCCAGCATTTT,CALTGPGGSNQPQHF,TRBJ1-5,-,TRBV12-3/TRBV12-4,-
TGTGCCAGCAGCCAAGGGGGACAACGTAATGAAAAACTGTTTTTT,CASSQGGQRNEKLFF,TRBJ1-4,-,TRBV3-1,-
TGTGCCAGTAGTAAAGGACCCGGGCTTGGCTACACCTTC,CASSKGPGLGYTF,TRBJ1-2,-,TRBV19,once
TGTGCCAGTAGTACACAGGGAAGGGCTAACTATGGCTACACCTTC,CASSTQGRANYGYTF,TRBJ1-2,-,TRBV19,-
TGTGCCAGCAGCCCGGGCGGGCAGAGTAATAACTATGGCTACACCTTC,CASSPGGQSNNYGYTF,TRBJ1-2,-,TRBV5-4,-
TGTGCCATCAGAGGGACAGGGCTCACAGATACGCAGTATTTT,CAIRGTGLTDTQYF,TRBJ2-3,TRBD1,TRBV10-3,-
TGTGCCAGCAGTTACTCATTGGCTGGGGCGAACACTGAAGCTTTCTTT,CASSYSLAGANTEAFF,TRBJ1-1,-,TRBV6-5,-
TGTGCCAGCAGCACCATAGGCAATCAGCCCCAGCATTTT,CASSTIGNQPQHF,TRBJ1-5,-,TRBV7-2,-
TGTGCCAGCAGCTTGGAATTCTCTGGAAACACCATATATTTT,CASSLEFSGNTIYF,TRBJ1-3,-,TRBV7-2,-
TGCGCCAGCAGATTGGGCGGTAGTTTGTTCACTGAAGCTTTCTTT,CASRLGGSLFTEAFF,TRBJ1-1,-,TRBV23-1,-
TGCAGCGTCTCCAGGGGGCGAGGTTCACCCCTCCACTTT,CSVSRGRGSPLHF,TRBJ1-6,TRBD1,TRBV29-1,once
TGCAGCCTCGTGCGGGGGGGACCCAACACAGATACGCAGTATTTT,CSLVRGGPNTDTQYF,TRBJ2-3,TRBD2,TRBV20-1,-
TGTGCCAGCAGCTCCCAGGGAAGGAGCAATCAGCCCCAGCATTTT,CASSSQGRSNQPQHF,TRBJ1-5,-,TRBV3-1,once
TGCAGTGCTAGAGATCCGGGGGTCAATGAGCAGTTCTTC,CSARDPGVNEQFF,TRBJ2-1,-,TRBV20-1,-
TGTGCCAGCAGTTTGGGCCACGAGCAGTACTTC,CASSLGHEQYF,TRBJ2-7,-,TRBV12-3/TRBV12-4,-
TGTGCCAGCAGCCCCCGACCCGGGACGGAGGCGCCCTACGAGCAGTACTTC,CASSPRPGTEAPYEQYF,TRBJ2-7,-,TRBV5-6,-
TGCAGTGCTACTTTAACCCACCGGTCAACACAAGAGACCCAGTACTTC,CSATLTHRSTQETQYF,TRBJ2-5,-,TRBV20-1,-
TGTGCCTGGAGTGAACCAGGTAAGGAGCAGTTCTTC,CAWSEPGKEQFF,TRBJ2-1,-,TRBV30,-
TGTGCCAGCAGTGTTCTGGTTGAAGCTTTCTTT,CASSVLVEAFF,TRBJ1-1,-,TRBV2,-
TGTGCCAGCAGCCAACCTTGGGGGGGGGCTAATTCACCCCTCCACTTT,CASSQPWGGANSPLHF,TRBJ1-6,-,TRBV4-2,-
TGCAGTGCTAGCTCCCCTCAGAGTAATGAGCAGTTCTTC,CSASSPQSNEQFF,TRBJ2-1,-,TRBV20-1,-
TGTGCCAGCAGCTTACTGGGGGGGCCCACCGGGGAGCTGTTTTTT,CASSLLGGPTGELFF,TRBJ2-2,-,TRBV11-3,-
TGTGCCAGCAGGAGAAGGGCCAGATCGAAATCCAATCAGCCCCAGCATTTT,CASRRRARSKSNQPQHF,TRBJ1-5,-,TRBV6-1,-
TGTGCCAGCAGCCAAGATTCCAGGGTAGGCAATCAGCCCCAGCATTTT,CASSQDSRVGNQPQHF,TRBJ1-5,-,TRBV3-1,-
TGCAGCGTTGTTGGACGCCGCCTCTTT,CSVVGRRLF,TRBJ1-1,-,TRBV29-1,-
TGTGCCTGGAGTCTGGGGACAGGGGACTACGAGCAGTACTTC,CAWSLGTGDYEQYF,TRBJ2-7,TRBD1,TRBV30,-
TGTGCCAGCAGCCCTAGAATTTCCCCGAACACCGGGGAGCTGTTTTTT,CASSPRISPNTGELFF,TRBJ2-2,-,TRBV12-3/TRBV12-4,-
TGTGCCAGCAGCGAACCCTCGGGGCAGGGGGGCTATGGCTACACCTTC,CASSEPSGQGGYGYTF,TRBJ1-2,TRBD1,TRBV3-1,-
TGCGCCAGCAGTCAGAGACGGCCAACCCAGTACTTC,CASSQRRPTQYF,TRBJ2-5,-,TRBV23-1,-
TGTGCCAGCAGGGACGGTGGCACTGAAGCTTTCTTT,CASRDGGTEAFF,TRBJ1-1,-,TRBV2,-
TGTGCCAGCAGCCGTTTGGGACAGGGCTTAATGAACACTGAAGCTTTCTTT,CASSRLGQGLMNTEAFF,TRBJ1-1,TRBD1,TRBV7-2,-
TGTGCCAGCAGCCCCAACGTAGAGACAGGGAGCACTGAAGCTTTCTTT,CASSPNVETGSTEAFF,TRBJ1-1,TRBD1,TRBV3-1,-
TGTGCCAGTCTCCTAGCGGACGGGGAGCTGTTTTTT,CASLLADGELFF,TRBJ2-2,TRBD2,TRBV19,-
TGTGCCAGCAGTTCCCGGGACAGTCGCATTAATCAGCCCCAGCATTTT,CASSSRDSRINQPQHF,TRBJ1-5,TRBD1,TRBV12-3/TRBV12-4,-
TGTGCCAGCAGCTCATCCGGGACAGGTGGTTGGAGTGAAAAACTGTTTTTT,CASSSSGTGGWSEKLFF,TRBJ1-4,TRBD1,TRBV7-2,-
TGCGGTTCTGGAGGGGCTAGCGGGGGGGATACGCAGTATTTT,CGSGGASGGDTQYF,TRBJ2-3,TRBD2,TRBV29-1,once
TGCGCCAGCAGCGCGGGATCCTACGGAGATGGCTACACCTTC,CASSAGSYGDGYTF,TRBJ1-2,-,TRBV5-1,-
TGCGCCAGCAGGGGAGGCAGGACCTATGGCTACACCTTC,CASRGGRTYGYTF,TRBJ1-2,-,TRBV4-1,-
TGCGCCAGCAGCGTAGACAGGTCCAGCTCTGGAAACACCATATATTTT,CASSVDRSSSGNTIYF,TRBJ1-3,-,TRBV5-1,-
TGTGCCTGGAGTGTACGTCGGGGGATGGACAATCAGCCCCAGCATTTT,CAWSVRRGMDNQPQHF,TRBJ1-5,-,TRBV30,-